This is a list of T cell receptor beta chains from one sample in a study of blood T cell repertoires in COVID-19. Clones were sequenced by immunoSEQ multiplex PCR, and TCRdb holds only the in-frame ones, with some missing. The data show approximately 110,000 clones, with 81% seen just once and approximately 9% held by the top ten. The sample consisted of peripheral blood. These TCRs come from a woman aged 70-85 years with acute or convalescent COVID-19. CDR3s include the opening cysteine and the closing phenylalanine or tryptophan. The order of the fields is V gene, clone size, D gene, J gene, CDR3 DNA, CDR3 protein. D genes are given only for firm matches. Rows may omit the clone size; those that give it use once, few, many or a size class.

>TRBV7-9|.|.|TRBJ1-2
TGTGCCAGCAGCTTACTCAAAGGAGGCCTTAACTATGGCTACACCTTC
CASSLLKGGLNYGYTF
>TRBV7-2|.|TRBD1|TRBJ1-1
TGTGCCAGCAGCTTACAGGGGGCTGCGGCTGAAGCTTTCTTT
CASSLQGAAAEAFF
>TRBV30|.|.|TRBJ1-4
TGTGCCTGGAGTGTCCAGGATAATGAAAAACTGTTTTTT
CAWSVQDNEKLFF
>TRBV10-1|.|TRBD2|TRBJ2-7
TGCGCCAGCAGCGAGGGACTAGCGTCTCAGCTAGACGAGCAGTACTTC
CASSEGLASQLDEQYF
>TRBV18|.|.|TRBJ1-1
TGTGCCAACAGAGGGAACAGGAACACTGAAGCTTTCTTT
CANRGNRNTEAFF
>TRBV4-1|.|TRBD2|TRBJ2-1
TGCGCCAGCAGCCTTATAGCGGGAGGTGGGGAGCAGTTCTTC
CASSLIAGGGEQFF
>TRBV7-2|.|TRBD1|TRBJ1-1
TGTGCCAGCAGGTCGGGACAGAGCAACACTGAAGCTTTCTTT
CASRSGQSNTEAFF
>TRBV18|.|TRBD1|TRBJ1-1
TGTGCCAGCTCACCTTACGCTACAGGGGGCACTGAAGCTTTCTTT
CASSPYATGGTEAFF
>TRBV5-6|.|.|TRBJ2-3
TGTGCCAGCAGCAAGGGAGGAGGAGCGGTGTGGACAGATACGCAGTATTTT
CASSKGGGAVWTDTQYF
>TRBV15|few|TRBD1|TRBJ2-5
TGTGCCACCAGCAGAGCAGGACAGGGACAAGAGACCCAGTACTTC
CATSRAGQGQETQYF
>TRBV5-4|.|.|TRBJ2-2
TGTGCCAGCAGCTGGAGTATTGGGGCCAGAAACACCGGGGAGCTGTTTTTT
CASSWSIGARNTGELFF
>TRBV5-1|.|TRBD2|TRBJ2-7
TGCGCCAGCAGCGACGGACTAGCGGGGACCTACGAGCAGTACTTC
CASSDGLAGTYEQYF
>TRBV7-8|.|TRBD1|TRBJ1-5
TGTGCCAGCAGCCCCCTGAGCGGGACAGGTCAGCCCCAGCATTTT
CASSPLSGTGQPQHF
>TRBV7-6|.|TRBD2|TRBJ2-3
TGTGCCAGCAGCTTAGTCGGGGGGGGCACAGATACGCAGTATTTT
CASSLVGGGTDTQYF
>TRBV5-1|.|TRBD1|TRBJ1-2
TGCGCCAGCAGCCCAGGACAGGGATCGGGCTACACCTTC
CASSPGQGSGYTF
>TRBV13|.|.|TRBJ1-1
TGTGCCAGCAGCTTAGAGTCCGGGAACACTGAAGCTTTCTTT
CASSLESGNTEAFF
>TRBV13|.|TRBD2|TRBJ2-3
TGTGCCAGCAGCTTTGGGACTAGCGGGACAGATACGCAGTATTTT
CASSFGTSGTDTQYF
>TRBV27|.|TRBD1|TRBJ2-7
TGTGCCAGCAGTTTGGGGCAGGGGGCTTCCTACGAGCAGTACTTC
CASSLGQGASYEQYF
>TRBV7-7|.|.|TRBJ1-3
TGTGCCAGCAGCCTACGACACGGAGGGGAAGGGGTTAGTGGAAACACCATATATTTT
CASSLRHGGEGVSGNTIYF
>TRBV11-2|few|TRBD2|TRBJ2-7
TGTGCCAGCAGCTTAATAGCGGGCCCCTACGAGCAGTACTTC
CASSLIAGPYEQYF
>TRBV7-2|.|.|TRBJ1-3
TGTGCCAGCAGTCGAGGGCTCTCTGGAAACACCATATATTTT
CASSRGLSGNTIYF
>TRBV9|.|TRBD1|TRBJ2-4
TGTGCCAGCAGCCCGAAGGACAGGGAAATCCAAAACATTCAGTACTTC
CASSPKDREIQNIQYF
>TRBV29-1|.|.|TRBJ1-5
TGCAGCGTTGGCTGGCAGAGCAATCAGCCCCAGCATTTT
CSVGWQSNQPQHF
>TRBV5-8|.|TRBD1|TRBJ1-4
TGTGCCAGCAGCTTGACAGGGGGCGCCCGGGGTGAAAAACTGTTTTTT
CASSLTGGARGEKLFF
>TRBV4-3|once|TRBD1|TRBJ1-6
TGCGCCAGCAGCCGGGACAGGGGTAATTCACCCCTCCACTTT
CASSRDRGNSPLHF
>TRBV15|.|TRBD1|TRBJ2-1
TGTGCCACCAGCAGAGATTCGACAGGGGGCCTTAATGAGCAGTTCTTC
CATSRDSTGGLNEQFF